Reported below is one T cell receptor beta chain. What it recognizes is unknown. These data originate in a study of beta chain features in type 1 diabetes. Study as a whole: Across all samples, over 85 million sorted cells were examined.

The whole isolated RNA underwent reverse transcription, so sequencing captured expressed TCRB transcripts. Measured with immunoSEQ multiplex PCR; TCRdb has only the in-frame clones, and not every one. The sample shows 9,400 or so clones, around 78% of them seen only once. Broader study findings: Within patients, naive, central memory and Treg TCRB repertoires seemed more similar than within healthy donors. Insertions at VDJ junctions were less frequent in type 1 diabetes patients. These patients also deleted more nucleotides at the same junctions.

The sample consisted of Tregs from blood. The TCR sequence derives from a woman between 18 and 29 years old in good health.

The DNA for the CDR3 is TGTGCCAGCAGTGAAAAGTGGGGGGACGACTCCTACGAGCAGTACTTC. This sequence encodes CASSEKWGDDSYEQYF. This chain uses TRBV6-1 with TRBJ2-7, with D possibly TRBD2 on 6 matching bases. CDR1 MNHNS and CDR2 SASEGT come from the germline V gene. The ends were cut back, 2 bases at V and 0 bases at J, with 14 bases in the middle. This CDR3 contains 16 residues.